The present entry profiles one TCR beta chain with its context. Its antigen remains unidentified. This entry is derived from a study of T-cell reconstitution after alpha-beta-depleted transplantation in children. Preparation of the TCRbeta library involved a method that used unique molecular identifiers. MiXCR, run by TCRdb on the PCR reads, gives a single entry per CDR3 protein. Here the sample spans 440,000 or so distinct CDR3 sequences, approximately 41% being singletons. V dropped 6 bases and J dropped 4 bases, with 8 bases sitting between them. There are 11 residues in the CDR3. Germline V CDR1 and CDR2: DFQATT, SNEGSKA (reference sequence). Study results and limitations: Alpha-beta T cells present about two months after transplant were reported to originate from several hundred expanded graft clones.

The TCR sequence derives from a girl aged 2 to 9 with aplastic anemia, due to receive a stem cell transplant. Sequenced here: PBMCs, sampled before TCRalphabeta/CD19-depleted stem cell transplant. V is TRBV20-1 and J is TRBJ2-3; D call uncertain. The CDR3 is CSAKSADTQYF. CDR3 nucleotides: TGCAGTGCCAAATCGGCAGATACGCAGTATTTT.